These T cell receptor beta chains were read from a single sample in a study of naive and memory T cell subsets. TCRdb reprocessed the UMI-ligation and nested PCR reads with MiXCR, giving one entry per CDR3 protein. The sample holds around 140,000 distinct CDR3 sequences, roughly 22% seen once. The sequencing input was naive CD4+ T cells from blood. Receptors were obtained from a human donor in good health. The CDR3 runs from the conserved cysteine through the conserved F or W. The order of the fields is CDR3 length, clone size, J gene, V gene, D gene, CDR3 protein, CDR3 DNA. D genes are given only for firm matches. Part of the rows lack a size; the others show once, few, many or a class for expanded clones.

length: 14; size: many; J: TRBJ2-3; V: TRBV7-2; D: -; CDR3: CASSAALGTDTQYF; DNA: TGTGCCAGCAGCGCGGCCTTGGGCACAGATACGCAGTATTTT
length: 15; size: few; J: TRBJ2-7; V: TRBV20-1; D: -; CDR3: CSASLPRAALYEQYF; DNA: TGCAGTGCTAGTCTCCCCCGAGCGGCTCTCTACGAGCAGTACTTC
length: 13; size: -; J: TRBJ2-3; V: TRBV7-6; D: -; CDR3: CASSLSRLDTQYF; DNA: TGTGCCAGCAGCTTATCCCGTCTGGATACGCAGTATTTT
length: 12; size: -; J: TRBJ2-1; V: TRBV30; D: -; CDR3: CAWSVPVNEQFF; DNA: TGTGCCTGGAGTGTTCCCGTCAATGAGCAGTTCTTC
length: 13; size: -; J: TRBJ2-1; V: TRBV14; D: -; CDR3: CASSQQPGQPQFF; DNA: TGTGCCAGCAGCCAACAACCAGGGCAGCCGCAGTTCTTC
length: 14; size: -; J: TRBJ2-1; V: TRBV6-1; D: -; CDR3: CASSVEPTGNEQFF; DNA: TGTGCCAGCAGTGTAGAACCTACAGGGAATGAGCAGTTCTTC
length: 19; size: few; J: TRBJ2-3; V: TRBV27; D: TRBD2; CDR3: CASSRPGLAGGPGTDTQYF; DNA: TGTGCCAGCAGTCGACCGGGACTAGCGGGAGGGCCAGGCACAGATACGCAGTATTTT
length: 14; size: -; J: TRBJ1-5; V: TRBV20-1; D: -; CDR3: CSASASVANQPQHF; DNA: TGCAGTGCTAGCGCCAGCGTGGCCAATCAGCCCCAGCATTTT
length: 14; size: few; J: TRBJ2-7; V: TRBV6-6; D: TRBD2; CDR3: CASSRLAAGVEQYF; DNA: TGTGCCAGCAGTAGACTAGCGGCCGGGGTCGAGCAGTACTTC
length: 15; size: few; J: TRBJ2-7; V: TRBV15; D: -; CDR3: CATSIGGGSGYEQYF; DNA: TGTGCCACGTCGATCGGGGGCGGGAGTGGGTACGAGCAGTACTTC
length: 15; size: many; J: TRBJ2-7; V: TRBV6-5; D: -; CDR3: CASSPGGGVPYEQYF; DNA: TGTGCCAGCAGCCCGGGTGGTGGAGTACCCTACGAGCAGTACTTC
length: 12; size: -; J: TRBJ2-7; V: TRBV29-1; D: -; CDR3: CSVARAPYEQYF; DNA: TGCAGCGTTGCCAGGGCCCCTTACGAGCAGTACTTC
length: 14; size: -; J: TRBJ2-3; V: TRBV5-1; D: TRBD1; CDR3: CASSAGQGADTQYF; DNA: TGCGCCAGCAGCGCCGGACAGGGGGCAGATACGCAGTATTTT
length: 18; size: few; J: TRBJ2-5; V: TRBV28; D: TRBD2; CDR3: CASRSSGRPNPYQETQYF; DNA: TGTGCCAGCAGGTCTAGCGGGAGGCCTAATCCGTACCAAGAGACCCAGTACTTC
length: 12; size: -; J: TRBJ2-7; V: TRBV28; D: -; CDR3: CASRRDIYEQYF; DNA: TGTGCCAGCAGGCGGGACATCTACGAGCAGTACTTC
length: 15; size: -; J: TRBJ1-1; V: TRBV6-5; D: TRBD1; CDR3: CASSYSNRGGTEAFF; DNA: TGTGCCAGCAGTTACTCGAACAGGGGAGGGACTGAAGCTTTCTTT
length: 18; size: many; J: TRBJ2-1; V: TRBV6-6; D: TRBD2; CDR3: CASSYPLEASGNYNEQFF; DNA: TGTGCCAGCAGTTATCCCCTCGAGGCTAGCGGGAACTACAATGAGCAGTTCTTC
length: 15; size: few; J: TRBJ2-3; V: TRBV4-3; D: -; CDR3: CASSQDSLPTDTQYF; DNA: TGCGCCAGCAGCCAAGATTCGCTACCCACAGATACGCAGTATTTT
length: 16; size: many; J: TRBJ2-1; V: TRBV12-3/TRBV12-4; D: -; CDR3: CASSPPVLATYNEQFF; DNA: TGTGCCAGCAGCCCACCCGTACTCGCCACCTACAATGAGCAGTTCTTC
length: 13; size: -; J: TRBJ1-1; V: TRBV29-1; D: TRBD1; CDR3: CSVAQGVNTEAFF; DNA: TGCAGCGTTGCGCAGGGGGTAAACACTGAAGCTTTCTTT
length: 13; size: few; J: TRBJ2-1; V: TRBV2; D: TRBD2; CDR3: CASSHPGLAEQFF; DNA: TGTGCCAGCAGTCACCCGGGACTAGCGGAGCAGTTCTTC
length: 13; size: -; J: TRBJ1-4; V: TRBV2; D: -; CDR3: CASKQGENEKLFF; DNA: TGTGCCAGCAAACAGGGTGAAAATGAAAAACTGTTTTTT
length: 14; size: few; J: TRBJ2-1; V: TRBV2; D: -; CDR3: CASRLPIPYSEQFF; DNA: TGTGCCAGCAGGCTGCCAATCCCCTACAGTGAGCAGTTCTTC
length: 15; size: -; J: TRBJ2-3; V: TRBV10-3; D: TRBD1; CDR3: CAITKTGGGTDTQYF; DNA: TGTGCCATCACCAAGACAGGGGGCGGCACAGATACGCAGTATTTT
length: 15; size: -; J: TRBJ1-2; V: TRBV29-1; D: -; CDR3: CSVEGLGQTNYGYTF; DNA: TGCAGCGTTGAGGGGTTAGGGCAGACCAACTATGGCTACACCTTC
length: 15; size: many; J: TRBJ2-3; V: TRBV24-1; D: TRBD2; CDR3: CATSVSGSGTDTQYF; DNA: TGTGCCACCAGTGTTAGCGGGAGTGGCACAGATACGCAGTATTTT
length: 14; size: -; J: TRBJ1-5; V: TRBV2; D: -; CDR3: CASRPGTSNQPQHF; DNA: TGTGCCAGCAGGCCGGGGACGAGCAATCAGCCCCAGCATTTT
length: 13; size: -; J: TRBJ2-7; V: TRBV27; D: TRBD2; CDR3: CASRPSGGYEQYF; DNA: TGTGCCAGTAGGCCTAGCGGGGGTTACGAGCAGTACTTC
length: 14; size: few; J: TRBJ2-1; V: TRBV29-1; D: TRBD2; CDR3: CSVGMRLADNEQFF; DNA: TGCAGCGTTGGAATGCGACTAGCGGACAATGAGCAGTTCTTC
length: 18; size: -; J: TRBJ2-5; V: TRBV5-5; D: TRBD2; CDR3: CASSLVTTSASLQETQYF; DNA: TGTGCCAGCAGCTTGGTAACCACTAGCGCGAGCCTCCAGGAGACCCAGTACTTC
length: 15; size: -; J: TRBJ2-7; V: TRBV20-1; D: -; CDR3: CSARTRGRSSYEQYF; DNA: TGCAGTGCTAGAACCCGGGGCAGAAGCTCCTACGAGCAGTACTTC
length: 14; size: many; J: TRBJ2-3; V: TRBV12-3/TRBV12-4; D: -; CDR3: CASSFESPTDTQYF; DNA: TGTGCCAGCAGTTTCGAATCCCCCACAGATACGCAGTATTTT
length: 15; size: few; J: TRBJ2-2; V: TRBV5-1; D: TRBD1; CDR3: CASSRDRRNTGELFF; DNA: TGCGCCAGCAGTAGGGACAGGAGAAACACCGGGGAGCTGTTTTTT
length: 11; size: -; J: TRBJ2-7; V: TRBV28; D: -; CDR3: CASTDAYEQYF; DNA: TGTGCCAGCACGGACGCCTACGAGCAGTACTTC
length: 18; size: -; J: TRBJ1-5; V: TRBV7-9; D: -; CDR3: CASSLVPTRDYSNQPQHF; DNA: TGTGCCAGCAGCTTAGTGCCTACCCGGGACTATAGCAATCAGCCCCAGCATTTT
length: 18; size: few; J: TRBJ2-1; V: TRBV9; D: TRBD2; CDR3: CASSRRLGTSGGINEQFF; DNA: TGTGCCAGCAGCCGTAGACTCGGGACTAGCGGTGGGATCAATGAGCAGTTCTTC
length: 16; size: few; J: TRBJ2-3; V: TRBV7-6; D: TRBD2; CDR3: CASSYLAAGGADTQYF; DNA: TGTGCCAGCAGCTACTTAGCGGCGGGGGGAGCAGATACGCAGTATTTT
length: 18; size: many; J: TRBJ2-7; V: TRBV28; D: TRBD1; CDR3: CASSLSPLRTGDSYEQYF; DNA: TGTGCCAGCAGTTTGAGCCCCCTCCGGACAGGGGATTCCTACGAGCAGTACTTC
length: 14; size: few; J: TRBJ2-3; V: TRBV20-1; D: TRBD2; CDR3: CSALAGGFTDTQYF; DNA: TGCAGTGCCCTAGCGGGAGGTTTCACAGATACGCAGTATTTT
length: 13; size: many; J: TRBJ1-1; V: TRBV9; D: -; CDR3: CASSYLGEPEAFF; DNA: TGTGCCAGCAGTTACCTGGGGGAGCCTGAAGCTTTCTTT
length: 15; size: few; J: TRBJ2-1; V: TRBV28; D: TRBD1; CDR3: CASSETGTAYNEQFF; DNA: TGTGCCAGCAGTGAAACCGGGACAGCCTACAATGAGCAGTTCTTC
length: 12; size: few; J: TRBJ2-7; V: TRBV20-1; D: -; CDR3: CSAGQNSYEQYF; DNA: TGCAGTGCTGGTCAGAATTCCTACGAGCAGTACTTC
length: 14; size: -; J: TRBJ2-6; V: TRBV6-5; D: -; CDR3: CASKGTPGANVLTF; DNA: TGTGCCAGCAAGGGGACTCCTGGGGCCAACGTCCTGACTTTC
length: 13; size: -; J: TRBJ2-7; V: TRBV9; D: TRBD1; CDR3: CASSNGQAYEQYF; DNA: TGTGCCAGCAGCAACGGACAGGCCTACGAGCAGTACTTC
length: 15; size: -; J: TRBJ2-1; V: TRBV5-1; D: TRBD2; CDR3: CASSLVAGVGNEQFF; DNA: TGCGCCAGCAGCTTGGTTGCGGGAGTGGGGAATGAGCAGTTCTTC
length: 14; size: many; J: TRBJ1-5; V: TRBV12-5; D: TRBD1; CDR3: CASASQGTHQPQHF; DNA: TGTGCTAGTGCTTCACAGGGGACCCATCAGCCCCAGCATTTT
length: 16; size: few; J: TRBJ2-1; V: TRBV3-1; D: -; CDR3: CASSQDWVRAPREQFF; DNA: TGTGCCAGCAGCCAAGATTGGGTCAGGGCCCCTCGGGAGCAGTTCTTC
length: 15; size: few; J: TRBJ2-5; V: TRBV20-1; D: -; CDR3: CSARMGSSPQETQYF; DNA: TGCAGTGCTAGAATGGGCAGCTCGCCCCAAGAGACCCAGTACTTC
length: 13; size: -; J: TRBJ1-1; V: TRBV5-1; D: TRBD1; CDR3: CASSIGTAIEAFF; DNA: TGCGCCAGCAGCATCGGGACAGCGATTGAAGCTTTCTTT
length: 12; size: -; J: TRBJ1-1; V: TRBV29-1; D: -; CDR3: CSADGGLIEAFF; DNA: TGCAGCGCCGACGGGGGTCTGATTGAAGCTTTCTTT
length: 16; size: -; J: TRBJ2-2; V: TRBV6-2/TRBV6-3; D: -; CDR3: CASRGPQRPNTGELFF; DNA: TGTGCCAGCAGGGGCCCCCAGCGGCCGAACACCGGGGAGCTGTTTTTT
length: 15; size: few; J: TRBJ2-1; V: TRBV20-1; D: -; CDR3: CSARDLGVSYNEQFF; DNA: TGCAGTGCTAGAGATTTGGGAGTCTCCTACAATGAGCAGTTCTTC
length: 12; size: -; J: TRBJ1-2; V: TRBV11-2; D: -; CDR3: CASSLDDSGYTF; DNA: TGTGCCAGCAGCTTAGACGATTCTGGCTACACCTTC
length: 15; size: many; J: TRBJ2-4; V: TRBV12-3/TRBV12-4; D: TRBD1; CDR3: CASRAPGQAENIQYF; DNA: TGTGCCAGCAGGGCCCCAGGACAGGCAGAAAACATTCAGTACTTC